This T cell receptor beta chain originates from a study of cytomegalovirus exposure and HLA in healthy donors. Researchers ran the PCR with 60 Vbeta and 13 Jbeta primers. Methods used by the authors: Approximately 11 million of some 80 million unique TCR beta chains were shared, per a later count. Assay used: immunoSEQ multiplex PCR; TCRdb lists only in-frame clones, some missing. V and J calls and clone size follow that table, whereas D and trimming were derived from the DNA. This sample has roughly 130,000 clones, with 80% found just once. Notes on the study in general: The records held CMV serostatus as the only immune exposure information.

This clone showed up just once. Its antigen is not identified. The germline V gene encodes CDR1 SGHVS and CDR2 FQNEAQ. Trimming removed 1 base at V and 7 bases at J, with 4 bases between. CDR3 size: 12 residues. This chain joins TRBV7-8 and TRBJ2-2; D call uncertain. The sequence derives from a man in his forties in good health and CMV-seronegative. What was sequenced was PBMCs. CDR3 nucleotide sequence: TGTGCCAGCAGCTTAGACAGCGGGGAGCTGTTTTTT. Protein sequence: CASSLDSGELFF.